The present TCR beta chain was sequenced within a study of blood T cell repertoires in COVID-19. Generated by immunoSEQ multiplex PCR, the TCRdb table keeps only in-frame clones and is missing some. The table records around 220,000 clones, around 90% of them present only once. The germline V gene encodes CDR1 SGHNT and CDR2 YYREEE (reference sequence). J was trimmed by 3 bases and V by 1 base; bases with no gene match: 10. The CDR3 is 17 amino acids. The sequencing sample was made of PBMCs or T cells enriched from blood (not recorded which). The V gene is TRBV5-4, the J gene TRBJ1-3; TRBD1 agrees at 7 bases. This clonotype was sampled from a young man who had been exposed to COVID-19. CDR3 nucleotide sequence: TGTGCCAGCAGCTTGCAACAGGGGTCGTCATATGGAAACACCATATATTTT. Translation: CASSLQQGSSYGNTIYF. The full variable domain, in which reference TRBV5-4 and TRBJ1-3 provide the parts outside the CDR3, is ETGVTQSPTHLIKTRGQQVTLRCSSQSGHNTVSWYQQALGQGPQFIFQYYREEENGRGNFPPRFSGLQFPNYSSELNVNALELDDSALYLCASSLQQGSSYGNTIYFGEGSWLTVV.